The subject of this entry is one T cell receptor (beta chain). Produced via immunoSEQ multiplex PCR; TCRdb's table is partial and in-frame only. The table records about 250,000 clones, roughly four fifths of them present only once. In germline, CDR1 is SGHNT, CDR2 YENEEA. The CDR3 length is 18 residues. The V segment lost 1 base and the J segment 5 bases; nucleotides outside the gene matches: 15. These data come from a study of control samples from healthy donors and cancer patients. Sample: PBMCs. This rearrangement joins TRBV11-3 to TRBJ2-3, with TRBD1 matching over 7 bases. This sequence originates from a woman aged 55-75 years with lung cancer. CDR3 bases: TGTGCCAGCAGCTTAGGGGCCGGGACAGCTTCGTTTAGAGATACGCAGTATTTT. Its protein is CASSLGAGTASFRDTQYF. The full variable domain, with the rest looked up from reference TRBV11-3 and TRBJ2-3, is EAGVVQSPRYKIIEKKQPVAFWCNPISGHNTLYWYLQNLGQGPELLIRYENEEAVDDSQLPKDRFSAERLKGVDSTLKIQPAELGDSAVYLCASSLGAGTASFRDTQYFGPGTRLTVL.